The 27 T cell receptor beta chains below come from one sample, sequenced in a study of radiotherapy plus CTLA-4 blockade in lung cancer. The method was immunoSEQ multiplex PCR; TCRdb's version includes in-frame clones alone and lacks a portion of them. The repertoire holds approximately 100,000 clones, with more than 75% as singletons. The material was peripheral blood, obtained from a patient treated with radiotherapy plus ipilimumab. Source of these receptors: a human donor with non-small cell lung cancer that progressed on radiotherapy plus ipilimumab. Some clones in this sample may be carry-over from other donors' samples.

The rearrangement uses TRBV5-4 and TRBJ1-1; 11 bases agree with TRBD1. V lost 4 bases and J lost 1; bases outside the gene matches: 9. The germline V gene encodes CDR1 SGHNT and CDR2 YYREEE (reference sequence). CDR3 length: 17 amino acids. In DNA form, the CDR3 reads TGTGCCAGCAGCCCCCGATTAGGACAGGGGGCGAACACTGAAGCTTTCTTT. As protein: CASSPRLGQGANTEAFF.

The chain has TRBV27 and TRBJ1-6; D not resolved. Trimming cost V 2 bases and J 2 bases, with 4 bases left between them. Germline-derived CDR1 and CDR2 are MNHEY and SMNVEV (reference sequence). The CDR3 sequence is 14 residues long. CDR3 region: CASSLRPYNSPLHF. CDR3 sequence (DNA): TGTGCCAGCAGTTTAAGGCCCTATAATTCACCCCTCCACTTT.

In this sample, this clone is medium-sized. The rearrangement joins TRBV27 to TRBJ2-7; tentative D call: TRBD1 (5 bases). The CDR3 runs to 14 residues. V was clipped by 0 bases and J by 5 bases, with 11 bases between them. In germline, CDR1 is MNHEY, CDR2 SMNVEV (reference sequence). The DNA for the CDR3 is TGTGCCAGCAGTTTATCGCCCAGGGTTCACGAGCAGTACTTC. Translated: CASSLSPRVHEQYF.

This clone has a single count. This chain links TRBV6-9 with TRBJ2-1; possible D gene TRBD1, 6 bases. This CDR3 contains 17 residues. Looked up from germline, CDR1 is MNHGY and CDR2 is SVAAGI. V was cut by 6 bases and J by 0 bases, with 18 bases left in between. This chain's CDR3 is CASRERQARSSYNEQFF. The DNA for the CDR3 is TGTGCCAGCAGGGAAAGACAGGCCCGAAGCTCCTACAATGAGCAGTTCTTC.

This chain uses TRBV19 with TRBJ1-1, with D perhaps TRBD1 (6 bases). The V end lost 7 bases, the J end lost 1 base, and 13 bases lay between the germline ends. CDR3 size: 14 residues. Per the germline V gene, CDR1 is LNHDA and CDR2 is SQIVND (reference sequence). The CDR3 is CASNLQGRNTEAFF. The CDR3 DNA reads as TGTGCCAGTAACCTTCAGGGGAGGAACACTGAAGCTTTCTTT. The full variable domain, rest sourced from reference TRBV19 and TRBJ1-1, is DGGITQSPKYLFRKEGQNVTLSCEQNLNHDAMYWYRQDPGQGLRLIYYSQIVNDFQKGDIAEGYSVSREKKESFPLTVTSAQKNPTAFYLCASNLQGRNTEAFFGQGTRLTVV.

The J gene is TRBJ1-2, the V gene TRBV2; a weak D match, TRBD1 (6 bases). The germline gives CDR1 SNHLY, CDR2 FYNNEI. V gave up 5 bases and J gave up 8 bases, with 12 bases separating them. The CDR3 length is 12 residues. CDR3 in DNA: TGTGCCAGCAGTAGGGGGGGCCGGGGCTACACCTTC. Amino acids: CASSRGGRGYTF.

V is TRBV2 and J is TRBJ2-1; D unclear. Per germline, CDR1 SNHLY and CDR2 FYNNEI. CDR3 size: 15 residues. The V gene lost 3 bases and the J gene lost 0 bases, with 9 bases spanning the gap. CDR3 in DNA: TGTGCCAGCAGTGATGGGTCGATCTCCTACAATGAGCAGTTCTTC. Protein product: CASSDGSISYNEQFF.

This sequence joins TRBV18 and TRBJ1-6, with 9 nucleotides matching TRBD1. This CDR3 spans 16 amino acids. Trimming took 3 bases from V and 9 from J; bases not matched to a gene: 9. Per the germline V gene, CDR1 is KGHSH and CDR2 is LQKENI. In DNA form, the CDR3 reads TGTGCCAGCTCACCTCGGGACAGGGCCTCGTTTTCACCCCTCCACTTT. It yields the protein CASSPRDRASFSPLHF.

This rearrangement joins TRBV7-2 to TRBJ2-2; 9 positions match TRBD1. The CDR3 has 16 amino acids. V dropped 2 bases and J dropped 3; count of bases not matched to a gene: 4. From germline, CDR1 is SGHTA and CDR2 FQGNSA. This CDR3 is CASSLSGTGYTGELFF. CDR3 in DNA: TGTGCCAGCAGCTTATCGGGGACAGGGTACACCGGGGAGCTGTTTTTT.

V usage is TRBV19 and J usage is TRBJ2-3, with D unresolved. The germline CDR1 and CDR2 sequences are LNHDA and SQIVND (reference sequence). The CDR3 extends over 14 amino acids. With 3 bases removed from V and 0 bases from J, the gap between germline ends came to 7 bases. The CDR3 region is CASSMVGSTDTQYF. The CDR3 bases are TGTGCCAGTAGTATGGTGGGGAGCACAGATACGCAGTATTTT.

J is TRBJ2-5 and V is TRBV7-6; 9 bases agree with TRBD2. The J segment lost 4 bases and the V segment lost 5 bases, leaving 8 bases of the junction unmatched. CDR3 length equals 15 residues. CDR1 SGHVS and CDR2 FNYEAQ come from the germline V gene. CDR3 DNA: TGTGCCAGCAGCCGGCGGGGGGGGACGGGAGAGACCCAGTACTTC. It specifies CASSRRGGTGETQYF.

In nucleotides, the CDR3 is TGTGCCAGCAGTACAGCTAACTTTGAAGCTTTCTTT. It codes for CASSTANFEAFF. This chain links TRBV2 with TRBJ1-1; the D is unclear. V lost 5 bases to trimming and J lost 7 bases, with 11 bases between them. Germline-derived CDR1 and CDR2 are SNHLY and FYNNEI. The CDR3 consists of 12 residues.

The J gene is TRBJ2-5, the V gene TRBV25-1, with 12 bases that match TRBD2. V lost 6 bases, J lost 5 bases, and 1 base stayed unmatched. In germline, CDR1 is MGHDK, CDR2 SYGVNS. This CDR3 region has 13 residues. CDR3 in DNA: TGTGCCAGCAGACTAGCGGGGGGTGAGACCCAGTACTTC. Translating gives CASRLAGGETQYF.

This clone has just one count. The rearrangement uses TRBV4-3 and TRBJ1-4; 10 nucleotides align to TRBD1. Germline CDR1 reads LGHNA; CDR2 reads YSLEER. V was clipped by 2 bases and J by 8 bases; unmatched bases: 11. The CDR3 sequence is 17 residues long. This chain's CDR3 is CASSQLPTGGDQEKLFF. The CDR3 nucleotides are TGCGCCAGCAGCCAACTCCCGACAGGGGGCGATCAGGAAAAACTGTTTTTT.

The V call is TRBV7-3, the J call TRBJ2-3; 7 nucleotides match TRBD1. Germline values: CDR1 SGHTA, CDR2 FQGTGA. The trim removed 3 bases at V and 6 bases at J, leaving 9 bases unmatched. This CDR3 spans 15 amino acids. CDR3 coding DNA: TGTGCCAGCAGCTTCACCCCGGGACAGTTCGATACGCAGTATTTT. The encoded protein is CASSFTPGQFDTQYF.

The chain employs TRBV6-1 and TRBJ1-1, with D unresolved. CDR1 is MNHNS and CDR2 is SASEGT in the germline V gene. V lost 7 bases and J 8 bases, leaving 23 bases between the germline ends. CDR3 length: 15 amino acids. The CDR3 protein is CASNPRSVGSSEAFF. CDR3 DNA: TGTGCCAGCAACCCAAGGAGTGTGGGTTCATCCGAAGCTTTCTTT.

CDR3 residues: CASGTGYSGNTIYF. In DNA, the CDR3 is TGCGCCAGCGGGACAGGGTACTCTGGAAACACCATATATTTT. The chain has TRBV5-1 and TRBJ1-3; 9 nucleotides agree with TRBD1. V lost 7 bases, J lost 0 bases, and 2 bases stayed unmatched. The germline gives CDR1 SGHRS, CDR2 YFSETQ. The CDR3 sequence is 14 residues long. Together with reference TRBV5-1 and TRBJ1-3, the CDR3 gives the full variable domain: KAGVTQTPRYLIKTRGQQVTLSCSPISGHRSVSWYQQTPGQGLQFLFEYFSETQRNKGNFPGRFSGRQFSNSRSEMNVSTLELGDSALYLCASGTGYSGNTIYFGEGSWLTVV.

J is TRBJ2-5 and V is TRBV2; 11 nucleotides match TRBD2. CDR3 length: 15 residues. Losses at the gene ends were 3 bases for V and 2 bases for J; bases not matched to a gene: 2. Germline CDR1 SNHLY, CDR2 FYNNEI. CDR3: CASSELAGGQETQYF. The CDR3 DNA sequence: TGTGCCAGCAGTGAGTTAGCGGGGGGGCAAGAGACCCAGTACTTC.

This clone was seen a handful of times. V is TRBV7-9 and J is TRBJ2-5; D possibly uses TRBD1 or TRBD2 (5 bases each). The V gene lost 1 base and the J gene lost 4 bases, with 13 bases spanning the gap. CDR3 size: 15 residues. CDR1 and CDR2 from the germline V gene are SEHNR and FQNEAQ (reference sequence). The CDR3 is CASSLVGGPGETQYF. CDR3 nucleotides: TGTGCCAGCAGCTTAGTTGGGGGACCGGGAGAGACCCAGTACTTC.

The chain is built from TRBV10-2 and TRBJ1-1; weak D call: TRBD1 (5 bases). V was cut by 5 bases and J by 2 bases, with 12 bases left in between. Germline V gives CDR1 WSHSY, CDR2 SAAADI. This CDR3 is 14 amino acids long. CDR3 DNA sequence: TGCGCCAGCAGTTATGACAGAGATAACACTGAAGCTTTCTTT. Its protein is CASSYDRDNTEAFF.

The genes are TRBV5-1 and TRBJ2-5, with D uncertain. Trimming cost V 0 bases and J 5 bases, with 11 bases left between them. This CDR3 comprises 14 residues. Germline CDR1 SGHRS, CDR2 YFSETQ. Written as DNA, the CDR3 is TGCGCCAGCAGCTTGGCTCGTGGATCGGAGACCCAGTACTTC. Amino acid sequence: CASSLARGSETQYF.

The sample holds a few counts of this clone. The chain's CDR3 is CASSSQEKLFF. In DNA, the CDR3 is TGCGCCAGCAGCTCCCAAGAAAAACTGTTTTTT. The chain couples TRBV5-1 to TRBJ1-4; D unresolved. The CDR3 contains 11 residues. Germline assignment: CDR1 SGHRS and CDR2 YFSETQ. V lost 3 bases, J lost 8 bases, and 5 bases lay in between.

This clone has just a few counts. The chain has TRBV5-6 and TRBJ2-6; either TRBD1 or TRBD2 may supply D (5 bases each). The V end was cut by 4 bases, the J end by 2 bases, with 19 bases between. Germline-derived CDR1 and CDR2 are SGHDT and YYEEEE. The CDR3 is 18 amino acids. CDR3 protein: CASSPQGVGQAGANVLTF. The CDR3 bases are TGTGCCAGCAGCCCGCAGGGAGTTGGTCAGGCTGGGGCCAACGTCCTGACTTTC.

As regards this clone: Other nucleotide sequences from this sample produce the same CDR3. This chain connects TRBV5-1 to TRBJ2-5; D is possibly TRBD1 (5 bases). Germline CDR1 SGHRS, CDR2 YFSETQ. The CDR3 has 13 amino acids. Trimming took off 2 bases at V and 4 bases at J, with 9 bases between the two ends. CDR3 residues: CASSLGQGETQYF. The CDR3 DNA is TGCGCCAGCAGCTTAGGACAAGGAGAGACCCAGTACTTC.

The chain carries TRBV2 and TRBJ1-3, with D uncertain. V lost 0 bases, J lost 0 bases, and 12 bases lay in between. The V gene's germline CDR1 is SNHLY and CDR2 FYNNEI. CDR3 length: 17 amino acids. This CDR3 is CASSEAYWVASGNTIYF. The CDR3 DNA is TGTGCCAGCAGTGAAGCGTATTGGGTTGCCTCTGGAAACACCATATATTTT.

The chain uses TRBV6-5 and TRBJ2-7; weak D call: TRBD2 (7 bases). V lost 8 bases, J lost 2 bases, and 19 bases lay in between. Germline V gene lookup returns CDR1 MNHEY and CDR2 SVGAGI. The CDR3 has 15 amino acids. CDR3 residues: CASVRRGAPPYEQYF. The CDR3 DNA sequence: TGTGCCAGCGTTCGACGGGGGGCCCCTCCCTACGAGCAGTACTTC.

The count of this clone is one. The junction does not match germline at one end; this may be a read error. The chain joins TRBV5-6 to TRBJ1-3; 7 nucleotides line up with TRBD1. Germline CDR1 SGHDT, CDR2 YYEEEE. The CDR3 totals 11 residues. This chain's CDR3 is CASSWGQKKSF. CDR3 DNA: TGTGCCAGCAGTTGGGGACAGAAAAAGAGTTTT. The whole variable domain, filled in from reference TRBV5-6 and TRBJ1-3, reads DAGVTQSPTHLIKTRGQQVTLRCSPKSGHDTVSWYQQALGQGPQFIFQYYEEEERQRGNFPDRFSGHQFPNYSSELNVNALLLGDSALYLCASSWGQKKSFGEGSWLTVV.